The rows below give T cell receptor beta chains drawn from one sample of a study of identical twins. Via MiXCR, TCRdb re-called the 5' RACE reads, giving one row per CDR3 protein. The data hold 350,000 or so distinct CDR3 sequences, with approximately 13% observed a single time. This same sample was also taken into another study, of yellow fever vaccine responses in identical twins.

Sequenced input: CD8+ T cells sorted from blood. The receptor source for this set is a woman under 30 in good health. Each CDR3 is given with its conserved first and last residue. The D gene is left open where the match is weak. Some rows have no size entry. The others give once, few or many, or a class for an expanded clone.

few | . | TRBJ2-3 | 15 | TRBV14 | TGTGCCAGCAGCCAAGATGTCTTCGATACAGATACGCAGTATTTT | CASSQDVFDTDTQYF
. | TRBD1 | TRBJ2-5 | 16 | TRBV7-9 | TGTGCCAGCAGCGCCCGGACAGGTCCAACCCAAGAGACCCAGTACTTC | CASSARTGPTQETQYF
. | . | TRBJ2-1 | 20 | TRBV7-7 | TGTGCCAGCAGCTTAGTATCTGAGGGCCCGCACCGAAGCTCCTACAATGAGCAGTTCTTC | CASSLVSEGPHRSSYNEQFF
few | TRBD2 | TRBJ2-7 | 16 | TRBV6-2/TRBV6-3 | TGTGCCAGCACCTCTAGCGGGAGAGGATTTGAATACGAGCAGTACTTC | CASTSSGRGFEYEQYF
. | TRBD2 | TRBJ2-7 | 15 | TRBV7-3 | TGTGCCAGCAGCTTAATCGCGGGAGGCTCCTACGAGCAGTACTTC | CASSLIAGGSYEQYF
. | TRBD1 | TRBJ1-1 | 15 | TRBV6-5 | TGTGCCAGCAGTTACTTTGGACAGGAGAACACTGAAGCTTTCTTT | CASSYFGQENTEAFF
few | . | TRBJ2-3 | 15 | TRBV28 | TGTGCCAGCAGTTTGGTTGAGGGGAGCACAGATACGCAGTATTTT | CASSLVEGSTDTQYF
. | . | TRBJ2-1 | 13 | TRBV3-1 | TGTGCCAGCAGCCAAGGCCCCCAGAATGAGCAGTTCTTC | CASSQGPQNEQFF
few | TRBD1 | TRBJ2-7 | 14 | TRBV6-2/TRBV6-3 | TGTGCCAGCAGTCCCGTCAGGGGGCACTACGAGCAGTACTTC | CASSPVRGHYEQYF
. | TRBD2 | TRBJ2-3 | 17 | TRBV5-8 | TGTGCCAGCAGCTTGGACCCAGCGGGAGTAGGCACAGATACGCAGTATTTT | CASSLDPAGVGTDTQYF
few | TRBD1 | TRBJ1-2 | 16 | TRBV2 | TGTGCCAGCAGTCCAAACCCCACAGGGGGCAACTATGGCTACACCTTC | CASSPNPTGGNYGYTF
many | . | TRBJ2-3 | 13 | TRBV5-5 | TGTGCCAGCACTCCAGTAAGCACAGATACGCAGTATTTT | CASTPVSTDTQYF
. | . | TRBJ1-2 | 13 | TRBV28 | TGTGCCAGCAGTTACCCAGGGAACTATGGCTACACCTTC | CASSYPGNYGYTF
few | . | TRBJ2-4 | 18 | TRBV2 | TGTGCCAGCAGCGTAATATTAGGTGGGGAGACGGCCAAAAACATTCAGTACTTC | CASSVILGGETAKNIQYF
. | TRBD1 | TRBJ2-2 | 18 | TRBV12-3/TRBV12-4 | TGTGCCAGCAGGTCCGGGACAGGGGGATATGCGAACACCGGGGAGCTGTTTTTT | CASRSGTGGYANTGELFF
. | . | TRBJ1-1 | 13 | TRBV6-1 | TGTGCCACCAAGCTCCAGGTCTTGGGTGAAGCTTTCTTT | CATKLQVLGEAFF
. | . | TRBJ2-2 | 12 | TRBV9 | TGTGCCAGCAGCGTAACCAGCGGGGAGCTGTTTTTT | CASSVTSGELFF
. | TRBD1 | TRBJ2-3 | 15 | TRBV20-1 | TGCAGTGCTAGGACGGGACAGAGATACACAGATACGCAGTATTTT | CSARTGQRYTDTQYF
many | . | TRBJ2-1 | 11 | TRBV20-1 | TGCAGTGCTCAAATGGGCAATGAGCAGTTCTTC | CSAQMGNEQFF
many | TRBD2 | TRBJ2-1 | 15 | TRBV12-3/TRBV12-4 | TGTGCCAGCACCAAACTAGCGGGAGTCCACGATGAGCAGTTCTTC | CASTKLAGVHDEQFF
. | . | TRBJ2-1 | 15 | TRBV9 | TGTGCCAGCAGCGCGGCCGGGACCAATTACAATGAGCAGTTCTTC | CASSAAGTNYNEQFF
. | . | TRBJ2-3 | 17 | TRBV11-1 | TGTGCCAGCAGCTTGGGGCGGGTAGCCGACAACACAGATACGCAGTATTTT | CASSLGRVADNTDTQYF
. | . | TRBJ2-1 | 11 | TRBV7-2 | TGTGCCAGCAGCTGGACGAGTGAGCAGTTCTTC | CASSWTSEQFF
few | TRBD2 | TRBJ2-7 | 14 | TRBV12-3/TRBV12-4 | TGTGCCAGCAGTTTTTCTAGCGGGAACTACGAGCAGTACTTC | CASSFSSGNYEQYF
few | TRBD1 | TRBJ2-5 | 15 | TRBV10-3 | TGTGCCATCAGTGAGTCGGACAGGACCCAAGAGACCCAGTACTTC | CAISESDRTQETQYF
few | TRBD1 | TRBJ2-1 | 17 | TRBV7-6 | TGTGCCAGCAGCACCAGTTGGACAGGGGGCGCGAAGAATGAGCAGTTCTTC | CASSTSWTGGAKNEQFF
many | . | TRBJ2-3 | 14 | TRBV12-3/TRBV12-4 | TGTGCCAGCAGTTTCCGGGCCACCACAGATACGCAGTATTTT | CASSFRATTDTQYF
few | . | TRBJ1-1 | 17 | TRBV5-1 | TGCGCCAGCAGCTTGTATTCGACCCCCCAACGGAGCTCTGAAGCTTTCTTT | CASSLYSTPQRSSEAFF
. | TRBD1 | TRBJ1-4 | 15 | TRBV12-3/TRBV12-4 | TGTGCCAGCAGTCCCCTCAGGGGGGAGAGGGAAAAACTGTTTTTT | CASSPLRGEREKLFF
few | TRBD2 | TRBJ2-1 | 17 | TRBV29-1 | TGCAGCGTTGAATTGGGCCGACCGGGACTAGCTCTAAGTGAGCAGTTCTTC | CSVELGRPGLALSEQFF
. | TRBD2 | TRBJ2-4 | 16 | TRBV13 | TGTGCCAGCAGCTTGAGCGGGAGGGCAGCCAAAAACATTCAGTACTTC | CASSLSGRAAKNIQYF
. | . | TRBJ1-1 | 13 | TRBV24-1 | TGTGCCACCAGTGACCGGTACAGGGCTGAAGCTTTCTTT | CATSDRYRAEAFF
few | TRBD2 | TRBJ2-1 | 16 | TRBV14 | TGTGCCAGCAGCCAAGGGACTAGCGGGAGTGGTAATGAGCAGTTCTTC | CASSQGTSGSGNEQFF
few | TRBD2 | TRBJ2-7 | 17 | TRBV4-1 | TGCGCCAGCAGCCCCGGGACTAGCGGGACCCTTCGCTACGAGCAGTACTTC | CASSPGTSGTLRYEQYF
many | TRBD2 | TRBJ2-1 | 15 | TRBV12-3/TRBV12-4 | TGTGCCAGCAGTTTAGCGCTGAGTGGGAGGGGTGAGCAGTTCTTC | CASSLALSGRGEQFF
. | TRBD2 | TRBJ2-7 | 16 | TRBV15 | TGTGCCACCAGCAGAGATCGGCCAGGTGGACTAGAGGTGCAGTACTTC | CATSRDRPGGLEVQYF
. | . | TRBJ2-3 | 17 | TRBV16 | TGTGCCAGCAGCCAATACGGATCGCCTTATAGCACAGATACGCAGTATTTT | CASSQYGSPYSTDTQYF
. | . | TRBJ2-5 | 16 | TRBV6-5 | TGTGCCAGCAGTTACTCCCAGGGGATGGAGGGGGAGACCCAGTACTTC | CASSYSQGMEGETQYF
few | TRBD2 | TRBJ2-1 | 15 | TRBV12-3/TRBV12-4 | TGTGCCAGCAGTTCCGGGACTAGCGAATACAATGAGCAGTTCTTC | CASSSGTSEYNEQFF
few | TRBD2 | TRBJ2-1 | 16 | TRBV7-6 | TGTGCCAGCAGCTCGAGGGGCGGGGGGCCCCTCAATGAGCAGTTCTTC | CASSSRGGGPLNEQFF